Below, one TCR beta chain is given with its context. Only in-frame clones appear in the TCRdb table, and some are missing; sequencing was by immunoSEQ multiplex PCR. The repertoire includes 140,000 to 150,000 clones, over 75% of them detected once, and roughly 12% sits in the top ten. The germline V gene encodes CDR1 SEHNR and CDR2 FQNEAQ (reference sequence). V was shortened by 5 bases and J by 6 bases, with 20 bases between the two germline ends. The CDR3 contains 16 residues. This record comes from a study of blood T cell repertoires in COVID-19. The origin of this receptor is a man between 18 and 35 years old with COVID-19, enrolled during active disease. The source material was peripheral blood. The chain links TRBV7-9 to TRBJ1-5; D might be TRBD1 (6 bases). The CDR3 spells CASSEGVGAPGQPQHF. The CDR3, as DNA: TGTGCCAGCAGCGAGGGCGTGGGGGCGCCTGGTCAGCCCCAGCATTTT.